The sequence of this T cell receptor (beta chain) was determined in a study of Ad26.COV2.S vaccination and SARS-CoV-2 variants. The treatment: around 19 received Ad26.COV2.S at low or high dose, single or two shots; about five received placebo; per-sample allocation not given. Samples came from day 63 after the first vaccine or placebo injection. TCRdb keeps only in-frame clones here, not all; method: immunoSEQ multiplex PCR. The repertoire has fewer than 500,000 clones, roughly nine tenths of them found once; the top ten carry just over 2.5%. This clone has only a few counts. Trimming left V 4 bases short and J 3 bases short, with 16 bases between. Germline V lookup: CDR1 SGHDT, CDR2 YYEEEE. The CDR3 sequence is 16 residues long.

The chain recombines TRBV5-6 with TRBJ1-4; TRBD1 is a possible D gene (5 bases). The sequence was collected from a person between 18 and 65 years old who received the Ad26.COV2.S COVID-19 vaccine or a placebo. The source material was peripheral blood, sampled in a trial of Ad26.COV2.S vaccine versus placebo. CDR3 sequence (DNA): TGTGCCAGCAGCAAGTTTGGGACGGCTTCTAATGAAAAACTGTTTTTT. It encodes CASSKFGTASNEKLFF.